Presented here are 21 T cell receptor beta chains from one specimen sequenced in a study of blood T cell repertoires in COVID-19. Some clones are missing from TCRdb's copy, which holds only in-frame ones; the method was immunoSEQ multiplex PCR. The table has around 140,000 clones, about 86% seen once. Sequenced: peripheral blood. The receptors derive from a human donor in a cohort sampled during active COVID-19.

V gene TRBV29-1 combines with J gene TRBJ1-1; tentative D call: TRBD1 (6 bases). V was trimmed by 6 bases and J by 7 bases, leaving 15 bases between them. This CDR3 is built from 12 residues. Germline loops: CDR1 SQVTM, CDR2 ANQGSEA. The CDR3: CSVTGTLLEAFF. The CDR3 DNA follows: TGCAGCGTAACCGGGACACTACTTGAAGCTTTCTTT.

This clone appeared a single time. V and J are TRBV11-2 and TRBJ2-4; TRBD2 agrees at 13 bases. Per germline, CDR1 SGHAT and CDR2 FQNNGV. The junction had 7 bases not matched to a gene; V was cut back by 1 base and J by 7 bases. The CDR3 contains 17 residues. The chain's CDR3 is CASSLAGLAGDSNIQYF. As DNA, the CDR3 is TGTGCCAGCAGCTTAGCCGGACTAGCGGGAGATAGTAACATTCAGTACTTC.

The chain carries TRBV6-2 or TRBV6-3 and TRBJ2-7; 7 nucleotides agree with TRBD2. Germline loops: CDR1 MNHEY, CDR2 SVGEGT. V lost 4 bases, J lost 2 bases, and 14 bases stayed unmatched. This CDR3 has 17 amino acids. CDR3 amino acids: CASSSPMTSRVTYEQYF. The CDR3 coding sequence is TGTGCCAGCAGTTCCCCAATGACTAGCAGAGTAACCTACGAGCAGTACTTC.

The chain combines TRBV28 with TRBJ1-2; perhaps TRBD1 as D (6 bases). With 6 bases removed from V and 5 bases from J, the gap between germline ends came to 19 bases. There are 15 residues in the CDR3. Germline CDR1 MDHEN, CDR2 SYDVKM. The CDR3 coding sequence is TGTGCCAGCAGAGGGGGAGGAGCGGGAGGGTATGGCTACACCTTC. Translated: CASRGGGAGGYGYTF.

The chain carries TRBV4-3 and TRBJ2-7, with D maybe TRBD1 (7 bases). Looked up from germline, CDR1 is LGHNA and CDR2 is YSLEER. V was trimmed by 0 bases and J by 6 bases, leaving 15 bases between them. CDR3 length: 15 residues. CDR3 DNA sequence: TGCGCCAGCAGCCAAGATTGGGCAGGGGGAGGCGAGCAGTACTTC. It is translated as CASSQDWAGGGEQYF.

The V call is TRBV7-3, the J call TRBJ1-6, with TRBD1 as a possible D gene (5 bases). The CDR3 contains 14 residues. Germline CDR1 is SGHTA and CDR2 is FQGTGA. Trimming removed 5 bases from V and 3 bases from J, with 8 bases in between. CDR3 nucleotides: TGTGCCAGCAGCGCGGGGGGCTATAATTCACCCCTCCACTTT. Translating gives CASSAGGYNSPLHF.

This clone was counted a single time. This chain uses TRBV4-2 with TRBJ2-7; 12 bases agree with TRBD2. The V and J ends lost 2 bases and 6 bases, in that order; junction bases with no gene match: 5. This CDR3 is 15 amino acids long. Germline V gene data show CDR1 as LGHNA and CDR2 as YNFKEQ. Here the CDR3 reads CASSQLTSGSGEQYF. CDR3 coding DNA: TGTGCCAGCAGCCAACTGACTAGCGGGAGTGGCGAGCAGTACTTC.

Points on this clone: One end of the junction is discordant with germline, which a read error may explain. The rearrangement links TRBV2 to TRBJ2-7; TRBD2 aligns across 11 bases. Per the germline V gene, CDR1 is SNHLY and CDR2 is FYNNEI. The CDR3 extends over 12 amino acids. The CDR3 DNA follows: TGTGCCAGCAGGCGTCCGGGACTAGCGGAGTCCTTC. It codes for CASRRPGLAESF.

There are a few counts of this clone. The chain joins TRBV5-5 to TRBJ1-6; D is undetermined. V lost 2 bases, J lost 0 bases, and 9 bases lay in between. This CDR3 is built from 16 residues. Germline CDR1 and CDR2: SGHKS and YYEKEE (reference sequence). The CDR3 DNA reads as TGTGCCAGCAGCTTCCAGGCGAGCTCCTATAATTCACCCCTCCACTTT. It specifies CASSFQASSYNSPLHF.

This chain connects TRBV21-1 to TRBJ1-1; the table names TRBD1, a call not compared with the DNA. TRBV21-1 is annotated as a pseudogene. The CDR3 contains 16 residues. The CDR3 DNA reads TGTGCCAGCAGCAAATCCGCAGGGGGCGGGGACACTGAAGCTTTCTTT. Its protein product is CASSKSAGGGDTEAFF.

This chain uses TRBV21-1 with TRBJ1-1; TRBD1 was called by the table and not checked on the DNA. TRBV21-1 counts as a pseudogene. This CDR3 has 12 amino acids. The CDR3 region is CATTTGGLEAFF. The CDR3 DNA follows: TGTGCCACCACGACAGGGGGTCTTGAAGCTTTCTTT.

V is TRBV7-2 and J is TRBJ2-5; D is unclear. Trimming removed 5 bases from V and 5 bases from J, with 12 bases in between. CDR3 length equals 13 residues. Germline CDR1 SGHTA, CDR2 FQGNSA. The CDR3 loop reads CASSPWSGETQYF. The DNA for the CDR3 is TGTGCCAGCAGCCCTTGGTCAGGCGAGACCCAGTACTTC.

V is TRBV28 and J is TRBJ2-7; D might be TRBD2 (5 bases). Germline-derived CDR1 and CDR2 are MDHEN and SYDVKM. The CDR3 covers 14 residues. The ends were cut back, 6 bases at V and 2 bases at J, with 14 bases in the middle. In DNA, the CDR3 is TGTGCCAGCAGGCCGAATCCGGGAACCTACGAGCAGTACTTC. Translating gives CASRPNPGTYEQYF.

This clone was observed a few times. The chain recombines TRBV4-2 with TRBJ1-1, with D possibly matching TRBD1 (6 bases). V gave up 0 bases and J gave up 1 base, with 33 bases separating them. The CDR3 contains 23 residues. Germline assignment: CDR1 LGHNA and CDR2 YNFKEQ. Here the CDR3 reads CASSQDPMFGTRTFSAENTEAFF. The CDR3 bases are TGTGCCAGCAGCCAAGATCCGATGTTTGGGACAAGGACATTTTCGGCTGAGAACACTGAAGCTTTCTTT.

This clone was seen once. One end of the junction fails to match germline, which may point to a read error. The chain couples TRBV19 to TRBJ2-1, with 10 bases identical to TRBD1. The CDR3 is 14 residues long. Per the germline V gene, CDR1 is LNHDA and CDR2 is SQIVND (reference sequence). CDR3 sequence (DNA): TGTGCAAGTAGTTGGGACAGGGGTTACAATGAGCAGTTCTTC. Amino acid sequence: CASSWDRGYNEQFF.

The chain combines TRBV5-1 with TRBJ2-7; D is undetermined. The CDR3 has 15 residues. V lost 2 bases and J 3 bases, leaving 15 bases between the germline ends. Germline CDR1 SGHRS, CDR2 YFSETQ. CDR3 loop: CASSFTNGRGYEQYF. The CDR3 nucleotides read TGCGCCAGCAGCTTCACGAACGGTCGAGGCTACGAGCAGTACTTC.

The chain combines TRBV9 with TRBJ2-7; tentatively, D is TRBD1 (6 bases). Germline CDR1 is SGDLS and CDR2 is YYNGEE. V dropped 1 base and J dropped 3 bases, with 8 bases sitting between them. The CDR3 is 13 residues long. CDR3 sequence reads: CASSVWDNYEQYF. In nucleotides, the CDR3 is TGTGCCAGCAGCGTATGGGACAACTACGAGCAGTACTTC.

The chain employs TRBV6-5 and TRBJ1-4, with TRBD1 matching 7 bases. V gave up 5 bases and J gave up 7 bases; unmatched junction bases: 4. CDR3 size: 13 residues. The germline CDR1 and CDR2 sequences are MNHEY and SVGAGI. The CDR3: CASSQGVVEKLFF. The CDR3 DNA sequence: TGTGCCAGCAGTCAGGGGGTAGTTGAAAAACTGTTTTTT.

The rearrangement links TRBV2 to TRBJ1-4; 8 positions match TRBD1. This CDR3 is built from 15 residues. Trimming removed 6 bases from V and 7 bases from J; junction bases left unmatched: 10. Germline CDR1 is SNHLY and CDR2 is FYNNEI. The CDR3 protein is CASRQNRGEIEKLFF. The CDR3 DNA reads as TGTGCCAGCAGACAAAACAGGGGGGAGATTGAAAAACTGTTTTTT.

The gene calls are TRBV12-5 and TRBJ2-3; 10 nucleotides match TRBD2. Losses at the gene ends were 5 bases for V and 5 bases for J; bases not matched to a gene: 4. Germline values: CDR1 LGHNT, CDR2 FRNRAP. The CDR3 runs 14 residues. The CDR3 protein is CASGPSGSGDTQYF. For the CDR3, the DNA is TGTGCTAGTGGTCCTAGCGGGAGTGGAGATACGCAGTATTTT. Full variable domain (remainder filled in from reference TRBV12-5 and TRBJ2-3): DARVTQTPRHKVTEMGQEVTMRCQPILGHNTVFWYRQTMMQGLELLAYFRNRAPLDDSGMPKDRFSAEMPDATLATLKIQPSEPRDSAVYFCASGPSGSGDTQYFGPGTRLTVL.

The chain is built from TRBV7-3 and TRBJ1-1; TRBD1 matches at 7 bases. There are 13 residues in the CDR3. Germline V gene data show CDR1 as SGHTA and CDR2 as FQGTGA. Losses at the gene ends were 2 bases for V and 6 bases for J; bases not matched to a gene: 3. In DNA, the CDR3 is TGTGCCAGCAGCTTAGCCGGACAGGCTGAAGCTTTCTTT. Translating it yields CASSLAGQAEAFF.